This TCR beta chain was retrieved from a study of shared clonotypes between healthy human individuals. Naive CD8 cells lacked CD45RO, underwent positive selection for CCR7 and left out terminally differentiated effector memory CD45RA+ cells. Donors were healthy HIV-negative adults without recently reported acute infections or vaccinations. Trimming left V 5 bases short and J 6 bases short, with 14 bases between. The CDR3 has 13 residues. From germline, CDR1 is MNHEY and CDR2 SMNVEV (reference sequence). Genomic DNA (from each subset) was split evenly across several immunoSEQ plates. Measured with immunoSEQ multiplex PCR; TCRdb has only the in-frame clones, and not every one. The sample holds around 2,100,000 clones; over 85% are singletons and the top ten take less than 1.5%.

This chain joins TRBV27 and TRBJ2-7; a weak D match, TRBD2 (5 bases). Material for sequencing was naive CD8+ T cells sorted from blood. This receptor was taken from a man aged 18 to 30 in good health. The CDR3 DNA sequence: TGTGCCAGCAGTGCGGGTATCGTGGGCGAGCAGTACTTC. It translates to CASSAGIVGEQYF.